The present TCR beta chain was sequenced within a study of ipilimumab plus nivolumab after autologous stem cell transplantation. Across the whole study: The DLBCL group included primary refractory and relapsed cases.

The protocol was immunoSEQ multiplex PCR, while the TCRdb copy is restricted to in-frame clones and leaves out a portion. The sample includes over 75,000 clones, approximately 86% of them seen just once. Germline values: CDR1 MNHEY, CDR2 SMNVEV (reference sequence). This CDR3 has 15 residues. The ends were cut back, 3 bases at V and 6 bases at J, with 17 bases in the middle. This clone came up once. The sequencing here drew on PBMCs, taken in a trial of ipilimumab plus nivolumab as post-transplant consolidation. The chain links TRBV27 to TRBJ1-2; possibly TRBD1 for D (5 bases). The TCR originated in a male donor with diffuse large B-cell lymphoma. The CDR3, as DNA: TGTGCCAGCAGTTTGGCTGACGTCAGGGTTCATGGCTACACCTTC. Translating it yields CASSLADVRVHGYTF.